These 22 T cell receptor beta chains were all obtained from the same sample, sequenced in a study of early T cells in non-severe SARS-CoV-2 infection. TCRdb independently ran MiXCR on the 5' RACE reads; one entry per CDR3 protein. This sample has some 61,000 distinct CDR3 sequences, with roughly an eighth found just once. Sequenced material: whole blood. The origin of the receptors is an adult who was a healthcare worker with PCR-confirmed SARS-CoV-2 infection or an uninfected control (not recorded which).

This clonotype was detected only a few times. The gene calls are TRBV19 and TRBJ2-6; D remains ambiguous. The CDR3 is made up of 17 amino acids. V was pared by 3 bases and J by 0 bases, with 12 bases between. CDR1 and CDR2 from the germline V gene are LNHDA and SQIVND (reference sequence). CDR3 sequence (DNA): TGTGCCAGTAGTATCGGCAGGCCCTTCTCTGGGGCCAACGTCCTGACTTTC. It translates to CASSIGRPFSGANVLTF.

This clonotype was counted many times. The CDR3 DNA is TGTGCCAGCTCACCACTCGGGGCCCCCTACGAGCAGTACTTC. Its translation: CASSPLGAPYEQYF. The genes are TRBV18 and TRBJ2-7; D is perhaps TRBD1 or TRBD2 (5 bases each). The CDR3 length is 14 residues. Trimming took 1 base from V and 2 from J, leaving 9 bases between them. CDR1 is KGHSH, CDR2 LQKENI, per germline.

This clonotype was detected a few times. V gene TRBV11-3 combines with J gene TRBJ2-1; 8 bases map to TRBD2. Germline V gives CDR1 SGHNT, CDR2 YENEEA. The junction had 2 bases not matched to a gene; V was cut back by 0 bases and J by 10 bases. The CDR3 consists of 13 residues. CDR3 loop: CASSLETGGEQFF. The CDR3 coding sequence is TGTGCCAGCAGCTTAGAGACGGGAGGGGAGCAGTTCTTC. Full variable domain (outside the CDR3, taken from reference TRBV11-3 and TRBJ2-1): EAGVVQSPRYKIIEKKQPVAFWCNPISGHNTLYWYLQNLGQGPELLIRYENEEAVDDSQLPKDRFSAERLKGVDSTLKIQPAELGDSAVYLCASSLETGGEQFFGPGTRLTVL.

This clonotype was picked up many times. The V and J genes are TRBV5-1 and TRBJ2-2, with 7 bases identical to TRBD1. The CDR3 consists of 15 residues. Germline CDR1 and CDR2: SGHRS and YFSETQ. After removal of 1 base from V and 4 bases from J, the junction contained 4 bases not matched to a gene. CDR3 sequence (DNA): TGCGCCAGCAGCTTGCGCACAGGGGTCACCGGGGAGCTGTTTTTT. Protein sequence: CASSLRTGVTGELFF.

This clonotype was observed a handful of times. The CDR3 sequence is CSGGTFREGGYEQYF. CDR3 DNA: TGCAGCGGTGGGACGTTCAGGGAGGGCGGTTACGAGCAGTACTTC. The rearrangement joins TRBV29-1 to TRBJ2-7, with 7 bases lining up with TRBD2. The CDR3 is 15 residues long. Trimming cost V 7 bases and J 4 bases; bases outside gene matches: 16. Germline V CDR1 and CDR2: SQVTM, ANQGSEA.

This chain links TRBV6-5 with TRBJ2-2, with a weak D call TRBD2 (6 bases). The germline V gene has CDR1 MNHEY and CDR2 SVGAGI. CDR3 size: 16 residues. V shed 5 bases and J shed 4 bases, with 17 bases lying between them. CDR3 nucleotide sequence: TGTGCCAGCAGTCGCCGCCATCTAGCGAGCACCGGGGAGCTGTTTTTT. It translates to CASSRRHLASTGELFF.

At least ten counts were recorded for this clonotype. This chain's CDR3 is CASSLASYGYTF. The CDR3 DNA follows: TGTGCCAGCAGTTTAGCGTCCTATGGCTACACCTTC. The chain is built from TRBV28 and TRBJ1-2; D unclear. The V and J ends lost 2 bases and 4 bases respectively, with 5 bases between them. The CDR3 totals 12 residues. Germline-derived CDR1 and CDR2 are MDHEN and SYDVKM.

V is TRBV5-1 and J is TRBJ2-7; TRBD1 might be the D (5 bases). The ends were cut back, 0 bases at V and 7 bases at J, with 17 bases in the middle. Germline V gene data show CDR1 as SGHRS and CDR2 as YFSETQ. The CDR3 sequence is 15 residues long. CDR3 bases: TGCGCCAGCAGCTTGGATGGGCAGGGTCTGACGGAGCAGTACTTC. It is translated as CASSLDGQGLTEQYF.

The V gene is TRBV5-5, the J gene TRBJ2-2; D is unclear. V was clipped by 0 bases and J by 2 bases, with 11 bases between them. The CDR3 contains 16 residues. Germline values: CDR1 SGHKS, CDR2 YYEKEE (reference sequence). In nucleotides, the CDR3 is TGTGCCAGCAGCTTGGGGGAACATGTTAACACCGGGGAGCTGTTTTTT. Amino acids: CASSLGEHVNTGELFF.

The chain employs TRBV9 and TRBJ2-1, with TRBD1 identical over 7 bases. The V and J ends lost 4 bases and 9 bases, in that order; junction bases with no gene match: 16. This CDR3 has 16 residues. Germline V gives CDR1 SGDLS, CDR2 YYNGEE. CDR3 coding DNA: TGTGCCAGCAGCAGGGACCGGGACAGCTCTATGGTTGAGCAGTTCTTC. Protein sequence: CASSRDRDSSMVEQFF.

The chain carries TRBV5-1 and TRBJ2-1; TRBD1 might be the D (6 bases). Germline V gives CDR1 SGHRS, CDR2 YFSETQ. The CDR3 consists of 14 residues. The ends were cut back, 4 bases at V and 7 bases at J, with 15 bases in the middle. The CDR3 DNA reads TGCGCCAGCAGCGTTCAGGGGCGTTGGAATGAGCAGTTCTTC. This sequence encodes CASSVQGRWNEQFF.

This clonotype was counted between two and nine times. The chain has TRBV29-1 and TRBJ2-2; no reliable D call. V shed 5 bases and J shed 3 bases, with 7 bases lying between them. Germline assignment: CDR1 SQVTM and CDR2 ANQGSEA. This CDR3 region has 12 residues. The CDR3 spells CSVYSYTGELFF. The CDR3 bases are TGCAGCGTTTATAGTTACACCGGGGAGCTGTTTTTT.

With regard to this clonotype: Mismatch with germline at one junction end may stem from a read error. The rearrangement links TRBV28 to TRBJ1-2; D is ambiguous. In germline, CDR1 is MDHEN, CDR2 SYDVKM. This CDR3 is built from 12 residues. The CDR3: CASSLLRDGNTF. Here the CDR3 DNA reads TGTGCCAGCAGTTTATTGAGGGATGGCAACACCTTC.

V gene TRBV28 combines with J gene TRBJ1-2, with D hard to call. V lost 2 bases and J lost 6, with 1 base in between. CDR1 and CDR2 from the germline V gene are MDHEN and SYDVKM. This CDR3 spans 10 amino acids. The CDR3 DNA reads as TGTGCCAGCAGTTTAAATGGCTACACCTTC. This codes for CASSLNGYTF.

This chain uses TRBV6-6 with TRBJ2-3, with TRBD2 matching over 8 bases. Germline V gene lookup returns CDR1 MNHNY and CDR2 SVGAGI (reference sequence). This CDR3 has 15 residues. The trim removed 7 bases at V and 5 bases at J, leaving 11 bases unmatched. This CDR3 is CASNPSAGGIDTQYF. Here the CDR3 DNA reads TGTGCCAGCAACCCTTCCGCGGGAGGTATAGATACGCAGTATTTT.

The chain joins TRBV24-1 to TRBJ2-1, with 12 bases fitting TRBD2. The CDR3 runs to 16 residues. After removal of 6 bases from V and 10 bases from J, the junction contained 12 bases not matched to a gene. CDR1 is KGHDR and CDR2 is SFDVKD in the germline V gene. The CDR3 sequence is CATSITTSGSRGEQFF. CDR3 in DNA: TGTGCCACCAGTATAACGACTAGCGGGAGTCGTGGCGAGCAGTTCTTC.

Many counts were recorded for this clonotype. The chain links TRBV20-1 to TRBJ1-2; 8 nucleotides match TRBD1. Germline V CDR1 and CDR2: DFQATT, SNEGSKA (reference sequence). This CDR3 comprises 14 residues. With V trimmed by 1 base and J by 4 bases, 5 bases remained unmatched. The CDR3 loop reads CSARAPDRVYGYTF. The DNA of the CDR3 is TGCAGTGCTAGAGCCCCGGACAGGGTCTATGGCTACACCTTC.

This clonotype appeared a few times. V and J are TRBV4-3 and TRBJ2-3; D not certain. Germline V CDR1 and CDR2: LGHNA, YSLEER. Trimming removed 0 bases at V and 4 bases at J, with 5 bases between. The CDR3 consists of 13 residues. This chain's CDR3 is CASSQDRPDTQYF. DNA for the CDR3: TGCGCCAGCAGCCAAGATAGGCCAGATACGCAGTATTTT.

CDR3 coding DNA: TGTGCCAGTAGTTCTCACGGGACAACGAACACCGGGGAGCTGTTTTTT. It codes for CASSSHGTTNTGELFF. V and J are TRBV19 and TRBJ2-2; D may be TRBD1 (6 bases). V was pared by 5 bases and J by 0 bases, with 13 bases between. The CDR3 spans 16 residues. CDR1 LNHDA and CDR2 SQIVND come from the germline V gene (reference sequence).

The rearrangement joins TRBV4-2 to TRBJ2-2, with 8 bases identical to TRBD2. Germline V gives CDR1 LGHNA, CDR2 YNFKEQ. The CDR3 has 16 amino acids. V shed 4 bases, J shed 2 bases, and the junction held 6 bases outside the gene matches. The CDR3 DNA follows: TGTGCCAGCAGCCCCCCGGGGGGGAGTAACACCGGGGAGCTGTTTTTT. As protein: CASSPPGGSNTGELFF.

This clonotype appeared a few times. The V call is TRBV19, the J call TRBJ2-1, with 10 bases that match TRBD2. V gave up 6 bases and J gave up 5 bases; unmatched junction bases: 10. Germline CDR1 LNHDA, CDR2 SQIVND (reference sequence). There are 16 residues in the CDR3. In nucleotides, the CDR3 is TGTGCCAGTAGACTCCGGGGAACTAGCGGGGACAATGAGCAGTTCTTC. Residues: CASRLRGTSGDNEQFF.

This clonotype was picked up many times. In nucleotides, the CDR3 is TGTGCCACCAGTGACCCGACTGCCACCGGCGGCAATGAGCAGTTCTTC. Translating gives CATSDPTATGGNEQFF. V and J are TRBV24-1 and TRBJ2-1, with no clear D. The length of the CDR3 is 16 residues. V shed 4 bases and J shed 6 bases, with 18 bases lying between them. Per the germline V gene, CDR1 is KGHDR and CDR2 is SFDVKD.